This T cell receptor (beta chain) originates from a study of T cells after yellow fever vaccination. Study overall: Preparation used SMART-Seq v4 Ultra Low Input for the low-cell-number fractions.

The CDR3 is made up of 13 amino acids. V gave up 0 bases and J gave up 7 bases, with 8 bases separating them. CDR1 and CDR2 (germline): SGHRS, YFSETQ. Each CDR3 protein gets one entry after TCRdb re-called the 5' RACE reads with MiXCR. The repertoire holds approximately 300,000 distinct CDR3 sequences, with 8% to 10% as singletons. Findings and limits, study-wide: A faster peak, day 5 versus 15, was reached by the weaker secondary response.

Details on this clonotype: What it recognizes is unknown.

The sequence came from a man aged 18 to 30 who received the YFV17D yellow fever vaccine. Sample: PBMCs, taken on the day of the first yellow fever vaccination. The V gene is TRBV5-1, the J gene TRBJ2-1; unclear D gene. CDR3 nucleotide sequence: TGCGCCAGCAGCTTGGGGGCTAGGAATGAGCAGTTCTTC. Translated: CASSLGARNEQFF.